Listed below are T cell receptor beta chains from one sample, sequenced in a study of beta chain features in type 1 diabetes. Sequencing was performed with immunoSEQ multiplex PCR; in TCRdb, only in-frame clones are kept and a portion is missing. This sample yields 35,000 to 50,000 clones, of which 50% are seen a single time; around 0.25% belongs to the top ten. Sample: stem cell memory CD4+ T cells from blood. These receptor sequences come from a woman under 40 in good health. Both conserved end residues are part of each CDR3. A D gene is named only where the DNA matches it firmly. Only part of the rows carry a size: once, few, many, or a class if the clone is expanded.

size	V	D	J	DNA	CDR3
few	TRBV28	.	TRBJ2-6	TGTGCCAGCACTTCTGGGGCCAACGTCCTGACTTTC	CASTSGANVLTF
few	TRBV29-1	.	TRBJ2-1	TGCAGCGCCCGACCTCAGGGTGCGAATGAGCAGTTCTTC	CSARPQGANEQFF
.	TRBV12-5	TRBD2	TRBJ2-1	TGTGCTAGTGGTTTGGTAGTTGGGAGGGTAGGGGCTAATGGAGAGCAGTTCTTC	CASGLVVGRVGANGEQFF
few	TRBV18	.	TRBJ2-4	TGTGCCAGCTCAGAACAGGGAATCAAAAACATTCAGTACTTC	CASSEQGIKNIQYF
few	TRBV10-3	TRBD2	TRBJ2-1	TGTGCCATCAGTGCCCTGACTAGCGGGATCAACAATGAGCAGTTCTTC	CAISALTSGINNEQFF
.	TRBV28	TRBD2	TRBJ2-3	TGTGCCAGCACCCCCGGGAGTGATAGCGGGAGGGCCAATAGGGCAGATACGCAGTATTTT	CASTPGSDSGRANRADTQYF
.	TRBV5-5	TRBD1	TRBJ2-5	TGTGCCAGCAGCATAGAACAGGGGGCTGGGACCCAGTACTTC	CASSIEQGAGTQYF
few	TRBV9	TRBD1	TRBJ2-1	TGTGCCAGCAGCGTTTCAGGGGGCCGCGATGAGCAGTTCTTC	CASSVSGGRDEQFF
.	TRBV9	TRBD1	TRBJ2-3	TGTGCCAGCAACCGGGACAGGGGGCGAGCAGATACGCAGTATTTT	CASNRDRGRADTQYF
few	TRBV7-8	TRBD2	TRBJ2-1	TGTGCCAGCAGCCGTCGACTAGCGGGAGCCTACAATGAGCAGTTCTTC	CASSRRLAGAYNEQFF
few	TRBV28	.	TRBJ1-5	TGTGCCAGCAGTTTTTTCAGAGAGGATCAGCCCCAGCATTTT	CASSFFREDQPQHF
few	TRBV7-2	.	TRBJ2-6	TGTGCCAGCAGCTTGGGAGACTCTGGGGCCAACGTCCTGACTTTC	CASSLGDSGANVLTF
.	TRBV5-1	.	TRBJ2-6	TGCGCCAGCAGCTTGGAGGGGGCTGGGGCCAACGTCCTGACTTTC	CASSLEGAGANVLTF
.	TRBV29-1	TRBD1	TRBJ2-3	TGCAGCGTTGTGAGACAGGGGCCAGATACGCAGTATTTT	CSVVRQGPDTQYF
.	TRBV18	TRBD2	TRBJ2-1	TGTGCCAGCTCACCACCGGAGAGCGGGAGGAATGAGCAGTTCTTC	CASSPPESGRNEQFF
.	TRBV5-1	TRBD2	TRBJ2-3	TGCGCCAGCAGCTTGACTAGCGGGAGTTCAGATACGCAGTATTTT	CASSLTSGSSDTQYF
few	TRBV27	TRBD1	TRBJ1-2	TGTGCCAGCAACGAGGGACAGGGAAGCGGCTACACCTTC	CASNEGQGSGYTF
.	TRBV9	TRBD2	TRBJ2-2	TGTGCCAGCAGCGTAGGTGGGACTAGCGTGTCCGGGGAGCTGTTTTTT	CASSVGGTSVSGELFF
many	TRBV4-3	TRBD2	TRBJ2-7	TGCGCCAGCAGCCAAGATAGTCTGAGCGGGGCTGACGAGCAGTACTTC	CASSQDSLSGADEQYF
.	TRBV7-9	TRBD1	TRBJ2-4	TGTGCCAGCAGCAGGACAGGGTTAGCCAAAAACATTCAGTACTTC	CASSRTGLAKNIQYF
.	TRBV25-1	TRBD2	TRBJ2-1	TGTGCCAGCAGTAAAACTAGCGGAGGAATTTACGAGCAGTTCTTC	CASSKTSGGIYEQFF
few	TRBV5-4	TRBD2	TRBJ2-5	TGTGCCAGCAGCACCCGACTAGCGGGAGGTTTGGAGACCCAGTACTTC	CASSTRLAGGLETQYF
.	TRBV28	.	TRBJ2-7	TGTGCCAGCAGGGTCGGGAGTTCTTACGAGCAGTACTTC	CASRVGSSYEQYF
once	TRBV18	.	TRBJ1-4	TGTGCCAGCTCACGACTTTTTGGCCCTAATGAAAAACTGTTTTTT	CASSRLFGPNEKLFF
.	TRBV11-2	TRBD2	TRBJ2-5	TGTGCCAGCAGCTCGACTAGCGGGAGTTGGCAGACCCAGTACTTC	CASSSTSGSWQTQYF
few	TRBV7-9	TRBD1	TRBJ1-2	TGTGCCAGCAGCCCGGGACAGGGACGCTACACCTTC	CASSPGQGRYTF
.	TRBV11-1	.	TRBJ2-1	TGTGCCAGCAGCTTAGAGCTCGGTGCGCGTAATGAGCAGTTCTTC	CASSLELGARNEQFF
.	TRBV7-2	TRBD1	TRBJ1-2	TGTGCCAGCAGCTTAGAGACAGGGGGCTATGGCTACACCTTC	CASSLETGGYGYTF